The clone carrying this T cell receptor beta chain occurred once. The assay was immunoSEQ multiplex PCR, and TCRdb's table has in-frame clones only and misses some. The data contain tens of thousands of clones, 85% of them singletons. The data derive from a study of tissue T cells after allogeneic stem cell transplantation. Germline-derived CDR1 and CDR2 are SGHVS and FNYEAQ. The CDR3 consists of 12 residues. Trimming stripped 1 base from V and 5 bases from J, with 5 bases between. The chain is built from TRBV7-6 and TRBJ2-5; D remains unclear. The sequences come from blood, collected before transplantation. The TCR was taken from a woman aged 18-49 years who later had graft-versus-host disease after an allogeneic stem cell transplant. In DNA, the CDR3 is TGTGCCAGCAGCTTAGGTCGGGAGACCCAGTACTTC. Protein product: CASSLGRETQYF.